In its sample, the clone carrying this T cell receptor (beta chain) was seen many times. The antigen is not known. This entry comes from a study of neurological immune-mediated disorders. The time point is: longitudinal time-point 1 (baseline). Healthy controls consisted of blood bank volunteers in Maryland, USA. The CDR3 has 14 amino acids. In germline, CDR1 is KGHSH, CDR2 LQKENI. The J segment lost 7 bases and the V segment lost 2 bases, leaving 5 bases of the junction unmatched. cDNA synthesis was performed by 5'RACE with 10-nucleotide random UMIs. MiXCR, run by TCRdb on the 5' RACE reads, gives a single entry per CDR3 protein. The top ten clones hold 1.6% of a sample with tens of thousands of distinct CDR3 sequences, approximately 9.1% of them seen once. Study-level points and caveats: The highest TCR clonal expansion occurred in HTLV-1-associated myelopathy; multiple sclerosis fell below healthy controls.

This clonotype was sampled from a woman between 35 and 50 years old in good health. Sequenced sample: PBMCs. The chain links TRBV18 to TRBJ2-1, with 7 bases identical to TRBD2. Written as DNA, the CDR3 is TGTGCCAGCTCACCAGGGGGGGGGACGAATGAGCAGTTCTTC. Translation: CASSPGGGTNEQFF.